Following are 13 T cell receptor beta chains from one sample sequenced in a study of OX40 agonist ivuxolimab in advanced cancers. Sequencing used immunoSEQ multiplex PCR; TCRdb keeps in-frame clones, though not all of them. The repertoire holds some 130,000 clones, with about 92% as singletons. Sequenced material: CD4+ or CD8+ T cells sorted from blood, taken in a trial of the OX40 agonist ivuxolimab. The receptor set was obtained from an adult with an advanced solid tumor such as melanoma, head and neck, liver or kidney cancer.

The chain has TRBV11-3 and TRBJ2-5; weak D call: TRBD2 (7 bases). Per the germline V gene, CDR1 is SGHNT and CDR2 is YENEEA. The V gene lost 0 bases and the J gene lost 3 bases, with 14 bases spanning the gap. This CDR3 is 16 amino acids long. CDR3: CASSLEGGGREETQYF. The CDR3 DNA follows: TGTGCCAGCAGCTTAGAGGGCGGGGGCAGAGAAGAGACCCAGTACTTC.

This chain connects TRBV7-3 to TRBJ2-7; TRBD2 might be the D (6 bases). The germline CDR1 and CDR2 sequences are SGHTA and FQGTGA. The V end lost 5 bases, the J end lost 2 bases, and 16 bases lay between the germline ends. CDR3 length: 15 residues. The CDR3 is CASSPALARAYEQYF. As DNA, the CDR3 is TGTGCCAGCAGCCCAGCACTAGCAAGGGCCTACGAGCAGTACTTC.

The CDR3 nucleotides read TGTGCCAGCAAACTGGGGCAGGGAGAGGACGAGCAGTACTTC. Protein: CASKLGQGEDEQYF. The V and J genes are TRBV6-5 and TRBJ2-7; perhaps D is TRBD1 or TRBD2 (5 bases each). V was trimmed by 7 bases and J by 5 bases, leaving 18 bases between them. Germline CDR1 reads MNHEY; CDR2 reads SVGAGI. The CDR3 sequence is 14 residues long.

The rearrangement joins TRBV28 to TRBJ1-2; 10 bases map to TRBD1. The CDR3 is made up of 15 amino acids. J lost 2 bases, V lost 5 bases, and 5 bases had no gene match. Germline V gene sequence: CDR1 MDHEN, CDR2 SYDVKM. CDR3 sequence: CASSTPGQGNYGYTF. The CDR3 DNA reads as TGTGCCAGCAGTACACCGGGACAGGGGAACTATGGCTACACCTTC.

This clone was observed a single time. The DNA of the CDR3 is TGTGCCAGCAGCTTAGTCGGGCAGGGGATGGGATACAATGAGCAGTTCTTC. Encoded protein: CASSLVGQGMGYNEQFF. The chain links TRBV7-2 to TRBJ2-1; a possible D gene is TRBD1 (6 bases). Trimming pared 1 base from V and 4 bases from J, leaving 17 bases between. Germline V gene data show CDR1 as SGHTA and CDR2 as FQGNSA. The CDR3 is 17 residues long.

J is TRBJ2-7 and V is TRBV28; D tentatively fits TRBD1 or TRBD2 (6 bases each). V lost 8 bases and J 6 bases, leaving 23 bases between the germline ends. This CDR3 has 15 residues. CDR1 is MDHEN, CDR2 SYDVKM, per germline. As DNA, the CDR3 is TGTGCCAGCCCCCCGGCGACTGGAGGGGGATCCGAGCAGTACTTC. This gives the protein CASPPATGGGSEQYF. Full variable domain (rest looked up from reference TRBV28 and TRBJ2-7): DVKVTQSSRYLVKRTGEKVFLECVQDMDHENMFWYRQDPGLGLRLIYFSYDVKMKEKGDIPEGYSVSREKKERFSLILESASTNQTSMYLCASPPATGGGSEQYFGPGTRLTVT.

V is TRBV7-9 and J is TRBJ2-5; TRBD1 is a possible D gene (5 bases). Germline CDR1 and CDR2: SEHNR and FQNEAQ (reference sequence). This CDR3 contains 13 residues. Trimming removed 1 base from V and 5 bases from J, with 8 bases in between. CDR3 in DNA: TGTGCCAGCAGCTTAGTTCAGGGCGAGACCCAGTACTTC. Its protein is CASSLVQGETQYF.

This clone occurred once. V and J are TRBV7-9 and TRBJ1-5; D unresolved. V dropped 0 bases and J dropped 0 bases, with 9 bases sitting between them. The CDR3 contains 16 residues. Germline values: CDR1 SEHNR, CDR2 FQNEAQ (reference sequence). CDR3 sequence: CASSLATIYSNQPQHF. Here the CDR3 DNA reads TGTGCCAGCAGCTTAGCGACCATTTATAGCAATCAGCCCCAGCATTTT.

The rearrangement joins TRBV28 to TRBJ1-4; perhaps TRBD1 as D (5 bases). This CDR3 has 11 residues. CDR1 MDHEN and CDR2 SYDVKM come from the germline V gene. DNA of the CDR3: TGTGCTGCGGGGCTGGGGGAAAAACTGTTTTTT. Encoded protein: CAAGLGEKLFF.

The rearrangement links TRBV5-6 to TRBJ2-3, with D hard to call. The CDR3 runs to 13 residues. CDR1 and CDR2 from the germline V gene are SGHDT and YYEEEE. V was pared by 0 bases and J by 9 bases, with 11 bases between. The CDR3 spells CASSLAPKDTQYF. The DNA of the CDR3 is TGTGCCAGCAGCTTGGCCCCAAAAGACACGCAGTATTTT.

This chain uses TRBV10-1 with TRBJ1-1; D remains ambiguous. The V and J ends lost 3 bases and 2 bases respectively, with 7 bases between them. The germline V gene encodes CDR1 WNHNN and CDR2 SYGVQD (reference sequence). The CDR3 contains 13 residues. The CDR3 sequence is CASSDSINTEAFF. Written as DNA, the CDR3 is TGCGCCAGCAGTGACAGCATTAACACTGAAGCTTTCTTT.

The CDR3 bases are TGTGCCAGCAGTGAAGTCGACAATCAGCCCCAGCATTTT. It codes for CASSEVDNQPQHF. The chain is built from TRBV6-5 and TRBJ1-5, with D unclear. V was cut by 5 bases and J by 3 bases, with 8 bases left in between. The CDR3 covers 13 residues. Germline V lookup: CDR1 MNHEY, CDR2 SVGAGI.

This sequence joins TRBV28 and TRBJ2-1, with TRBD1 matching over 12 bases. Germline loops: CDR1 MDHEN, CDR2 SYDVKM. With 1 base clipped from V and 7 bases from J, the junction kept 2 bases outside the gene matches. This CDR3 comprises 15 residues. The DNA for the CDR3 is TGTGCCAGCAGTTTATCGGGACAGGGGGCAAATGAGCAGTTCTTC. Protein product: CASSLSGQGANEQFF.